Listed below are T cell receptor beta chains from one sample, sequenced in a study of T cells after yellow fever vaccination. From the 5' RACE reads, TCRdb called clonotypes with MiXCR, one entry per CDR3 protein. The data contain fewer than 400,000 distinct CDR3 sequences, roughly 10% of them seen just once; the ten biggest clones take up about 3%. The sample in question was CD4+ T cells sorted from PBMCs, obtained 45 days after the yellow fever booster vaccination. The source is a man between 18 and 35 years old who received the YFV17D yellow fever vaccine. Both conserved end residues are part of each CDR3. The D gene is left open where the match is weak. Size is omitted from some rows. Given values are once, few, many or a class for expanded clones.

v_call	clone_size	d_call	j_call	cdr3_nt	cdr3_aa
TRBV6-2/TRBV6-3	few	.	TRBJ1-2	TGTGCCAGCCAGAGTCGACTGCCCTCCGGCTACACCTTC	CASQSRLPSGYTF
TRBV18	.	.	TRBJ2-3	TGTGCCAGCTCACCACCGGTGCGCGCAGATACGCAGTATTTT	CASSPPVRADTQYF
TRBV5-1	.	TRBD2	TRBJ2-2	TGCGCCAGCAGCTTAAGGAGCGGGGGGCCCTCCGGGGAGCTGTTTTTT	CASSLRSGGPSGELFF
TRBV6-6	.	TRBD2	TRBJ2-1	TGTGCCAGCAGTTGGACTAGCGGGGGGGGTGATGAGCAGTTCTTC	CASSWTSGGGDEQFF
TRBV10-1	.	TRBD1	TRBJ2-3	TGCGCCAGCAGTGCGGGACAGGGGGCGACGCATACGCAGTATTTT	CASSAGQGATHTQYF
TRBV19	many	TRBD1	TRBJ2-7	TGTGCCAGTAGTTCACTCCGCCGGACAGGGGGTCCCTACGAGCAGTACTTC	CASSSLRRTGGPYEQYF
TRBV4-1	.	.	TRBJ2-3	TGCGCCAGCAGCCAAGACCGACTGGGCACAGATACGCAGTATTTT	CASSQDRLGTDTQYF
TRBV28	.	.	TRBJ1-1	TGTGCCAGCAGTTCAGACAGAATCGGAGCTTTCTTT	CASSSDRIGAFF
TRBV20-1	.	.	TRBJ1-2	TGCAGTGCCGGGGGCGGGACCACCTATGGCTACACCTTC	CSAGGGTTYGYTF
TRBV29-1	.	.	TRBJ2-1	TGCAGCGCCACGGGACATGGTGAGGGGAGGGACTCCTACAATGAGCAGTTCTTC	CSATGHGEGRDSYNEQFF
TRBV6-5	few	.	TRBJ1-6	TGTGCCAGCAGTTACAGAGAAGATAATTCACCCCTCCACTTT	CASSYREDNSPLHF
TRBV5-1	few	TRBD2	TRBJ2-2	TGCGCCAGCAGCTTGTTAGCGGGTGCATACACCGGGGAGCTGTTTTTT	CASSLLAGAYTGELFF
TRBV5-1	many	.	TRBJ2-7	TGCGCCAGCAGCCTGAGCGATGAGCAGTACTTC	CASSLSDEQYF
TRBV9	few	.	TRBJ2-1	TGTGCCAGCAGCGTAGCCCCTAGCCTCTATGAGCAGTTCTTC	CASSVAPSLYEQFF
TRBV12-3/TRBV12-4	.	TRBD2	TRBJ2-1	TGTGCCAGCTCTAGCGGGGGAGCTAACAATGAGCAGTTCTTC	CASSSGGANNEQFF
TRBV7-9	few	TRBD1	TRBJ2-5	TGTGCCAGCAGCTCGTCTCCCGGGACAGGGAGGGAGACCCAGTACTTC	CASSSSPGTGRETQYF
TRBV5-1	many	TRBD1	TRBJ2-6	TGCGCCAGCAGGACAGGGGGCAGTGGGGCCAACGTCCTGACTTTC	CASRTGGSGANVLTF
TRBV7-9	.	TRBD2	TRBJ2-1	TGTGCCAGCAGCGCCCTTGTGGGGCGGGGGGGCCTAGCCGAGCAGTTCTTC	CASSALVGRGGLAEQFF
TRBV4-3	once	.	TRBJ2-3	TGCGCCAGCAGCCCTACACTTGGGGGCACAGATACGCAGTATTTT	CASSPTLGGTDTQYF
TRBV6-5	.	.	TRBJ1-6	TGTGCCAGCAGCAAACAGGGACTTTCCTCCTATAATTCACCCCTCCACTTT	CASSKQGLSSYNSPLHF
TRBV29-1	.	TRBD1	TRBJ1-2	TGCAGCGCTCTTACCGGGACAGGGGGCAAAGGAGGGTATGGCTACACCTTC	CSALTGTGGKGGYGYTF
TRBV28	many	TRBD1	TRBJ1-2	TGTGCCAGCAGGCCGGTCTGGGGACAGGCATATGGCTACACCTTC	CASRPVWGQAYGYTF
TRBV5-1	.	TRBD1	TRBJ2-2	TGCGCCAGCACCTCCGGGACAGGGGAGTACACCGGGGAGCTGTTTTTT	CASTSGTGEYTGELFF
TRBV20-1	.	TRBD1	TRBJ2-7	TGCAGTGCCCATGACAGGGGGACACGGGAGCAGTACTTC	CSAHDRGTREQYF
TRBV12-3/TRBV12-4	few	TRBD2	TRBJ2-2	TGTGCCAGCAGTTTACGGCGGGGGGGCGTCGGGGAGCTGTTTTTT	CASSLRRGGVGELFF
TRBV29-1	.	.	TRBJ1-1	TGCAGCGTGGCGGGCAGGGCGTACACTGAAGCTTTCTTT	CSVAGRAYTEAFF
TRBV29-1	.	.	TRBJ1-2	TGCAGCGCGAACCGGGACAATTATGGCTACACCTTC	CSANRDNYGYTF
TRBV5-6	.	TRBD2	TRBJ2-3	TGTGCCAGCAGCTTTATAGCGGGGGGGAGCACAGATACGCAGTATTTT	CASSFIAGGSTDTQYF
TRBV5-1	few	.	TRBJ2-2	TGCGCCAGCTCGGAGGGACAGTACACCGGGGAGCTGTTTTTT	CASSEGQYTGELFF
TRBV18	.	.	TRBJ1-6	TGTGCCAGCTCACCAAGACAGCCGAATTCACCCCTCCACTTT	CASSPRQPNSPLHF
TRBV11-2	few	.	TRBJ1-5	TGTGCCAGCAGCTTAGGCACAGGTCTTGGCCAGCCCCAGCATTTT	CASSLGTGLGQPQHF
TRBV7-2	few	.	TRBJ1-5	TGTGCCAGCAGCTTAGAACCGGGGCGCGGTCAGCCCCAGCATTTT	CASSLEPGRGQPQHF
TRBV28	.	.	TRBJ2-2	TGTGCCAGCAGTTTAGGGGTGACAATAATTAACACCGGGGAGCTGTTTTTT	CASSLGVTIINTGELFF